The 10 T cell receptor beta chains reported below all come from one sample, sequenced in a study of cytomegalovirus exposure and HLA in healthy donors. The PCR made use of 60 Vbeta and 13 Jbeta primers. The assay was immunoSEQ multiplex PCR, and TCRdb's table has in-frame clones only and misses some. The data show 120,000 to 150,000 clones, 88% seen once. Sequencing input: PBMCs. These receptors were collected from a woman in her thirties or forties in good health and CMV-seronegative.

The chain is built from TRBV7-9 and TRBJ1-1; D perhaps matches TRBD1 (6 bases). This CDR3 is 15 amino acids long. Germline CDR1 reads SEHNR; CDR2 reads FQNEAQ (reference sequence). The V gene lost 5 bases and the J gene lost 5 bases, with 18 bases spanning the gap. CDR3 sequence: CASSPQGTYRTEAFF. CDR3 DNA: TGTGCCAGCAGCCCCCAGGGGACCTATCGGACTGAAGCTTTCTTT.

V gene TRBV28 combines with J gene TRBJ2-7; possible D gene TRBD1, 5 bases. CDR3 length equals 14 residues. V shed 2 bases and J shed 4 bases, with 12 bases lying between them. CDR1 and CDR2 (germline): MDHEN, SYDVKM. CDR3 in DNA: TGTGCCAGCAGTTTAAGTCAGGGTTATTACGAGCAGTACTTC. It translates to CASSLSQGYYEQYF.

The rearrangement joins TRBV7-2 to TRBJ1-3; 9 bases map to TRBD1. Per germline, CDR1 SGHTA and CDR2 FQGNSA. The CDR3 has 17 amino acids. The V gene end was trimmed by 1 base and the J gene end by 0 bases; junction bases not matched to a gene: 4. The CDR3, as DNA: TGTGCCAGCAGCTTAGGAGGGACAGGGCCCTCTGGAAACACCATATATTTT. Translating it yields CASSLGGTGPSGNTIYF.

This rearrangement joins TRBV7-2 to TRBJ2-3; 10 nucleotides agree with TRBD2. Germline trimming cut 5 bases from V and 8 bases from J; bases unmatched to any gene: 7. This CDR3 region has 14 residues. The germline gives CDR1 SGHTA, CDR2 FQGNSA. This chain's CDR3 is CASSPLAGRATQYF. For the CDR3, the DNA is TGTGCCAGCAGCCCACTAGCGGGACGGGCTACGCAGTATTTT. The complete variable domain, with remaining parts taken from reference TRBV7-2 and TRBJ2-3, reads GAGVSQSPSNKVTEKGKDVELRCDPISGHTALYWYRQSLGQGLEFLIYFQGNSAPDKSGLPSDRFSAERTGGSVSTLTIQRTQQEDSAVYLCASSPLAGRATQYFGPGTRLTVL.

The chain joins TRBV28 to TRBJ1-2; D might be TRBD1 (5 bases). Germline-derived CDR1 and CDR2 are MDHEN and SYDVKM. V was pared by 3 bases and J by 4 bases, with 9 bases between. This CDR3 region has 13 residues. The CDR3: CASSFRAGYGYTF. As DNA, the CDR3 is TGTGCCAGCAGTTTCAGGGCCGGCTATGGCTACACCTTC.

This clone was seen only a few times. The gene calls are TRBV6-1 and TRBJ1-2; 8 nucleotides agree with TRBD1. The germline CDR1 and CDR2 sequences are MNHNS and SASEGT. Trimming removed 0 bases from V and 7 bases from J; junction bases left unmatched: 7. There are 15 residues in the CDR3. This CDR3 is CASSEAQGVIGGYTF. The CDR3 bases are TGTGCCAGCAGTGAAGCACAGGGGGTTATAGGTGGCTACACCTTC.

This clone is a singleton in its sample. This chain uses TRBV5-8 with TRBJ1-2; 7 bases agree with TRBD1. Per germline, CDR1 SGHTS and CDR2 YDEGEE. J gave up 7 bases and V 3 bases, and 6 bases lay outside the gene matches. The CDR3 is 13 amino acids. CDR3 coding DNA: TGTGCCAGCAGCTCGGAGGGGGCTGGTGGCTACACCTTC. Translation gives CASSSEGAGGYTF.

The chain combines TRBV5-1 with TRBJ2-1; 10 positions agree with TRBD2. This CDR3 contains 15 residues. With 3 bases clipped from V and 1 base from J, the junction kept 1 base outside the gene matches. CDR1 is SGHRS and CDR2 is YFSETQ in the germline V gene. The chain's CDR3 is CASSSLAGSYNEQFF. The CDR3 DNA follows: TGCGCCAGCAGCTCACTAGCGGGGTCCTACAATGAGCAGTTCTTC.

The chain joins TRBV9 to TRBJ2-2; 9 bases line up with TRBD1. Germline lookup yields CDR1 SGDLS and CDR2 YYNGEE. CDR3 length: 16 amino acids. Losses at the gene ends were 4 bases for V and 2 bases for J; bases not matched to a gene: 6. CDR3 bases: TGTGCCAGCAGCTCTACGACAGGGGGAAACACCGGGGAGCTGTTTTTT. It translates to CASSSTTGGNTGELFF. The whole variable domain, filled in from reference TRBV9 and TRBJ2-2, reads DSGVTQTPKHLITATGQRVTLRCSPRSGDLSVYWYQQSLDQGLQFLIQYYNGEERAKGNILERFSAQQFPDLHSELNLSSLELGDSALYFCASSSTTGGNTGELFFGEGSRLTVL.

The genes are TRBV9 and TRBJ2-3, with 8 bases lining up with TRBD2. CDR3 length: 17 amino acids. Germline V gene lookup returns CDR1 SGDLS and CDR2 YYNGEE. The V and J ends lost 0 bases and 0 bases, in that order; junction bases with no gene match: 6. The CDR3 region has the DNA TGTGCCAGCAGCGTAGGCCGACTAGCGAGTAGCACAGATACGCAGTATTTT. It yields the protein CASSVGRLASSTDTQYF.